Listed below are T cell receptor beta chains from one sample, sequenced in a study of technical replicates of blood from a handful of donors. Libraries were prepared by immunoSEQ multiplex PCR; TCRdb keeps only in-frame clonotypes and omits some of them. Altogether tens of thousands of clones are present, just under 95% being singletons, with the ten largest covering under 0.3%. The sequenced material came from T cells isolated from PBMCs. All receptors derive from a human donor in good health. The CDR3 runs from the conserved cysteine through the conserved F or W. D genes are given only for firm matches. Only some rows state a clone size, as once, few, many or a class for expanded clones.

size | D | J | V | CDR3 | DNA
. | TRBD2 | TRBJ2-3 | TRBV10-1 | CASSGLAGDLDTQYF | TGCGCCAGCTCTGGACTAGCGGGAGATTTGGATACGCAGTATTTT
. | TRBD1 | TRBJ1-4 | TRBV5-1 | CASSLQGAGNEKLFF | TGCGCCAGCAGTCTTCAGGGGGCTGGTAATGAAAAACTGTTTTTT
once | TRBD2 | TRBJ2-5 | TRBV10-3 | CAISESESLSAGGETQYF | TGTGCCATCAGTGAGTCCGAAAGTTTATCGGCGGGAGGAGAGACCCAGTACTTC
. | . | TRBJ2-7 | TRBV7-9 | CASSLRWGQTYEQYF | TGTGCCAGCAGCCTACGCTGGGGGCAGACCTACGAGCAGTACTTC
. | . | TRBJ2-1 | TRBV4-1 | CASSPPIYLRLPYNEQFF | TGCGCCAGCAGCCCGCCAATTTACCTGAGGTTGCCCTACAATGAGCAGTTCTTC
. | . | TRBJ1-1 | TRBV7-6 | CASIGGAYTEAFF | TGTGCCAGCATTGGTGGAGCCTACACTGAAGCTTTCTTT
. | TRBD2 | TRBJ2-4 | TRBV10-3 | CAISETVPGLAGAKNIQYF | TGTGCCATCAGTGAGACGGTCCCGGGACTAGCGGGAGCCAAAAACATTCAGTACTTC
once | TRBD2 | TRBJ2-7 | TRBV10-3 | CAISDPWGTSLYEQYF | TGTGCCATCAGTGATCCTTGGGGGACTAGTCTCTACGAGCAGTACTTC
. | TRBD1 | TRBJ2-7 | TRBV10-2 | CASRRQGTYEQYF | TGCGCCAGCAGGAGACAGGGGACCTACGAGCAGTACTTC
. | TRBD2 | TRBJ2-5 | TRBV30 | CAWSLAGETQYF | TGTGCGTGGTCCCTAGCGGGTGAGACCCAGTACTTC
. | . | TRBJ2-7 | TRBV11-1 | CASSLGQSAYEQYF | TGTGCCAGCAGCTTAGGGCAGTCTGCCTACGAGCAGTACTTC
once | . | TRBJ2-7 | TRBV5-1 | CASSLATGGPLMYEQYF | TGCGCCAGCAGCTTGGCCACAGGAGGGCCGCTCATGTACGAGCAGTACTTC
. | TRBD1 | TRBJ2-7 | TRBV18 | CASSRTGGDFYEQYF | TGTGCCAGCTCGCGCACAGGGGGCGACTTCTACGAGCAGTACTTC
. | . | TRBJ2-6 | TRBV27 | CASSLLGGAQGANVLTF | TGTGCCAGCAGTTTATTGGGAGGTGCTCAGGGGGCCAACGTCCTGACTTTC
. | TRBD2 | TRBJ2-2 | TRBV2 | CASRLAGSNTGELFF | TGTGCCAGCCGACTAGCGGGGTCGAACACCGGGGAGCTGTTTTTT
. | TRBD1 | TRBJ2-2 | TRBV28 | CASSYGQGNFGGELFF | TGTGCCAGCAGTTATGGACAGGGAAATTTTGGCGGGGAGCTGTTTTTT
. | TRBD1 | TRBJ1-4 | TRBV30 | CARTGGATNEKLFF | TGTGCCCGAACAGGGGGAGCAACTAATGAAAAACTGTTTTTT
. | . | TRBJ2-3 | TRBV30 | CAWSRTVMRTDTQYF | TGTGCCTGGAGCCGAACTGTGATGAGGACAGATACGCAGTATTTT
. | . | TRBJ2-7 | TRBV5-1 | CASSFGTLQTYEQYF | TGCGCCAGCAGCTTCGGGACTTTACAAACCTACGAGCAGTACTTC
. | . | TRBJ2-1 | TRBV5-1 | CASSLEANRYYNEQFF | TGCGCCAGCAGCTTGGAAGCCAACAGATACTACAATGAGCAGTTCTTC
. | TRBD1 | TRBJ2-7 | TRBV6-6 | CASSPGQGSYEQYF | TGTGCCAGCTCCCCGGGACAGGGATCCTACGAGCAGTACTTC
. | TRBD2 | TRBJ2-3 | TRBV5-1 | CASSLGLAASTDTQYF | TGCGCCAGCAGCTTGGGACTAGCGGCTAGCACAGATACGCAGTATTTT
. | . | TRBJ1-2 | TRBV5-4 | CASSFKGYGYTF | TGTGCCAGCAGCTTTAAGGGGTATGGCTACACCTTC
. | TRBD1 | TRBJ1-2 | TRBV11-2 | CASSLAPYRGQNYGYTF | TGTGCCAGCAGCCTCGCTCCGTACAGGGGCCAGAACTATGGCTACACCTTC
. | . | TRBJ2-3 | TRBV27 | CASSLPNSADTQYF | TGTGCCAGCAGTTTACCGAACTCGGCAGATACGCAGTATTTT
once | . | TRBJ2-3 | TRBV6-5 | CASSYIATDTQYF | TGTGCCAGCAGTTATATAGCCACAGATACGCAGTATTTT
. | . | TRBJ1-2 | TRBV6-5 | CASSSVKGYTF | TGTGCCAGCAGTTCGGTTAAAGGCTACACCTTC
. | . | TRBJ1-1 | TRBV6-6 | CASSYGGTEAFF | TGTGCCAGCAGTTACGGGGGGACTGAAGCTTTCTTT
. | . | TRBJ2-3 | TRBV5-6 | CASSFPGTDTQYF | TGTGCCAGCAGCTTCCCAGGCACAGATACGCAGTATTTT
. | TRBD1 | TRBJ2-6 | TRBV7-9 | CASSLLQGMSSGANVLTF | TGTGCCAGCAGCCTTCTACAGGGGATGAGCTCTGGGGCCAACGTCCTGACTTTC
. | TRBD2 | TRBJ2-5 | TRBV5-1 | CASSLATSGSLSETQYF | TGCGCCAGCAGCTTGGCTACTAGCGGGAGTCTTTCAGAGACCCAGTACTTC
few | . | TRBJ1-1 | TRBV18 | CASSPATANTEAFF | TGTGCCAGCTCACCGGCCACAGCAAACACTGAAGCTTTCTTT
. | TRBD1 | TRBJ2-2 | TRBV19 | CASSLPGGASFRLFF | TGTGCCAGTAGCCTTCCAGGGGGCGCTTCGTTTAGGCTGTTTTTT
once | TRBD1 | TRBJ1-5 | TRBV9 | CASSRTGGLSQPQHF | TGTGCCAGCAGCAGGACAGGGGGATTGAGCCAGCCCCAGCATTTT
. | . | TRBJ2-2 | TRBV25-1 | CASSEFGQTFGELFF | TGTGCCAGCAGTGAGTTCGGACAGACTTTCGGGGAGCTGTTTTTT
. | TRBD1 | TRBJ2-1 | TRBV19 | CASSFNRGFSVEQFF | TGTGCCAGTAGTTTTAACAGGGGGTTTAGCGTTGAGCAGTTCTTC
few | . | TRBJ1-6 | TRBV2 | CASSDGQLPSPLHF | TGTGCCAGCAGTGATGGGCAGTTACCTTCACCCCTCCACTTT
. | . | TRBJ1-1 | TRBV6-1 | CASSEEGAQTEAFF | TGTGCCAGCAGTGAAGAAGGGGCCCAAACTGAAGCTTTCTTT
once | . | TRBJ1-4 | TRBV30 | CASGGDRNEKLFF | TGTGCCTCGGGGGGGGACCGGAATGAAAAACTGTTTTTT
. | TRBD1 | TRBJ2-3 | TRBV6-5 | CASRSPGQGTDTQYF | TGTGCCAGCAGATCCCCGGGACAGGGCACAGATACGCAGTATTTT
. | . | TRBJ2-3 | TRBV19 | CASSGGAGGDLDTQYF | TGTGCCAGTTCAGGGGGCGCGGGAGGGGACCTAGATACGCAGTATTTT
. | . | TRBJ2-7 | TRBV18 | CASSPGRGPGPYEQYF | TGTGCCAGCTCACCCGGGCGGGGCCCCGGGCCCTACGAGCAGTACTTC
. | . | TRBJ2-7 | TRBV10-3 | CAISEGVQGFYEQYF | TGTGCCATCAGTGAGGGTGTACAGGGATTCTACGAGCAGTACTTC
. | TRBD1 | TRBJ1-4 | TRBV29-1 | CSVSIPGQGYEKLFF | TGCAGCGTTTCCATTCCGGGACAGGGTTATGAAAAACTGTTTTTT
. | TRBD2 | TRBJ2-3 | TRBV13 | CASSSETTSGNTDTQYF | TGTGCCAGCAGCTCCGAAACGACTAGCGGGAACACAGATACGCAGTATTTT
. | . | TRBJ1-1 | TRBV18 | CASSPFGSNTEAFF | TGTGCCAGCTCACCCTTCGGGTCGAACACTGAAGCTTTCTTT
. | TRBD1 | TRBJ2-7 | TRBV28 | CASRAQGTSYEQYF | TGTGCCAGCAGAGCACAGGGGACCTCCTACGAGCAGTACTTC
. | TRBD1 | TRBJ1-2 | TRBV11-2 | CASSDRDSYGYTF | TGTGCCAGCAGCGACCGGGACAGCTATGGCTACACCTTC
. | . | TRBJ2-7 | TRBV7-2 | CASSSGLAYEQYF | TGTGCCAGCAGCTCAGGACTGGCCTACGAGCAGTACTTC
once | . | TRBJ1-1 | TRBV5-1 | CASSLGSRVGNTEAFF | TGCGCCAGCAGCTTGGGCTCCAGGGTGGGAAACACTGAAGCTTTCTTT
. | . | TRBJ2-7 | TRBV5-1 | CASNRGERGEQYF | TGCGCCAGCAACAGGGGGGAGCGGGGCGAGCAGTACTTC
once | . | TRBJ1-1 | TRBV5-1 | CASSLPRVGGTEAFF | TGCGCCAGCAGCTTGCCCAGGGTTGGGGGGACTGAAGCTTTCTTT